The TCR beta chain under discussion was sequenced for a study of T-cell reconstitution after alpha-beta-depleted transplantation in children. Study-level results: The study reportedly traced alpha-beta T cells about two months after transplant to several hundred expanded graft clones. Most T-cell counts and diversity one year after the transplant came from T cells that were newly produced.

Losses at the gene ends were 0 bases for V and 4 bases for J; bases not matched to a gene: 4. The CDR3 loop spans 15 amino acids. Germline assignment: CDR1 DFQATT and CDR2 SNEGSKA (reference sequence). This clonotype appeared many times. Its antigen remains unidentified. Molecular barcoding with unique molecular identifiers was used for the TCRbeta library. TCRdb re-derived calls from the PCR reads in MiXCR, one entry per CDR3 protein. The profile shows 200,000 to 250,000 distinct CDR3 sequences, roughly 24% of them singletons. This sample comprised PBMCs, obtained before TCRalphabeta/CD19-depleted stem cell transplant. The rearrangement links TRBV20-1 to TRBJ2-1, with 9 bases identical to TRBD2. The sequence was obtained from a girl aged 2-15 years with Fanconi anemia, due to receive a stem cell transplant. CDR3 in DNA: TGCAGTGCTAGAGATACGGCGGGAGGGTACAATGAGCAGTTCTTC. Its translation is CSARDTAGGYNEQFF.